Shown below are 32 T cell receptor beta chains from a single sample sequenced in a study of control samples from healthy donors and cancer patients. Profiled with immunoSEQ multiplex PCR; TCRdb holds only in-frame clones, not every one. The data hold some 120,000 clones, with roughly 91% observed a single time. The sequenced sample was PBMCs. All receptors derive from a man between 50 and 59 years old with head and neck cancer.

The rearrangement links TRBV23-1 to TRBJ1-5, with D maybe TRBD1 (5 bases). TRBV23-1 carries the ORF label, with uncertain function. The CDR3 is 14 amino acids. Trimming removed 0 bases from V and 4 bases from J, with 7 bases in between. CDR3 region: CASSQSRGNQPQHF. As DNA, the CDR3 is TGCGCCAGCAGTCAATCCCGGGGGAATCAGCCCCAGCATTTT.

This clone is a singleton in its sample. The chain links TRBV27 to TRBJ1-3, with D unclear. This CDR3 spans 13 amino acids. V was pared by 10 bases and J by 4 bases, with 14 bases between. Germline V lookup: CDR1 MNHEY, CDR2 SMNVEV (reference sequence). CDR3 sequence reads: CATRRRLGNTIYF. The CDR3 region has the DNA TGTGCCACCCGAAGGCGACTCGGAAACACCATATATTTT.

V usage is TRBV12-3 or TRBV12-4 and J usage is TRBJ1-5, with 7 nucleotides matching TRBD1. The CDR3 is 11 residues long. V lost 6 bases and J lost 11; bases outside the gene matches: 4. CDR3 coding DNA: TGTGCCAGCAGCTCGACAGGGACCCAGCATTTT. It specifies CASSSTGTQHF.

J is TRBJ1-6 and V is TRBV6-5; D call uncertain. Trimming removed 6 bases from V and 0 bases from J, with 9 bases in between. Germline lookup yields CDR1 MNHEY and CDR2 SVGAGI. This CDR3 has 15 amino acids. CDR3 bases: TGTGCCAGCAGGCCGGGCAGCTCCTATAATTCACCCCTCCACTTT. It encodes CASRPGSSYNSPLHF.

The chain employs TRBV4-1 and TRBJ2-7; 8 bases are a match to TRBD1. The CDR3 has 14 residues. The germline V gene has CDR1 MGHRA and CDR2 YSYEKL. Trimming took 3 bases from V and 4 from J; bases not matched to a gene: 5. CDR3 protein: CASSHPGQGYEQYF. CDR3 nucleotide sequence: TGCGCCAGCAGCCATCCCGGACAGGGTTACGAGCAGTACTTC.

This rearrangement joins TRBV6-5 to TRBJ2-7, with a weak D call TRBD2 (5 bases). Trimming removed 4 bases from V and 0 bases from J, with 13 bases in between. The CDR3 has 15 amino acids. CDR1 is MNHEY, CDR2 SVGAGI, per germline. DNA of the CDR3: TGTGCCAGCAGTTCTTTTAGCGCGAGCTCCTACGAGCAGTACTTC. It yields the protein CASSSFSASSYEQYF.

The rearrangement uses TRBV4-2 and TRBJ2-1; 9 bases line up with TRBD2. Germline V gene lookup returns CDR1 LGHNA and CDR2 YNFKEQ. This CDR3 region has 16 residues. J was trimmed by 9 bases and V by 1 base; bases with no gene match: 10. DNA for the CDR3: TGTGCCAGCAGCCAAGGGGCGGGGGGGAAATCAGGTGAGCAGTTCTTC. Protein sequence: CASSQGAGGKSGEQFF.

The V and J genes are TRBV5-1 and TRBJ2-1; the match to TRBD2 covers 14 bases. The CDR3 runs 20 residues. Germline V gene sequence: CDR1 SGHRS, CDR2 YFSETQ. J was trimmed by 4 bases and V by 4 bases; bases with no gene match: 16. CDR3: CASSDDRTSGGPGPYNEQFF. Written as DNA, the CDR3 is TGCGCCAGCAGCGATGATAGGACTAGCGGGGGGCCGGGCCCTTACAATGAGCAGTTCTTC.

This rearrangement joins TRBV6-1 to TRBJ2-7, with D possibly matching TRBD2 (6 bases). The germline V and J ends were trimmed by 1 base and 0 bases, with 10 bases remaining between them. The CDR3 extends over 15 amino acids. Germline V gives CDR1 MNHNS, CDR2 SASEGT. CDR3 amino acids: CASSEDGGSSYEQYF. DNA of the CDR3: TGTGCCAGCAGTGAAGATGGGGGGAGCTCCTACGAGCAGTACTTC.

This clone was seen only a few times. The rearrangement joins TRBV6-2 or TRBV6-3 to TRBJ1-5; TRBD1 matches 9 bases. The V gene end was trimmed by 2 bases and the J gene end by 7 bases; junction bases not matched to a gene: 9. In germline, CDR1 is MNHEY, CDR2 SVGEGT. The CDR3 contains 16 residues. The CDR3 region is CASSYARGQGGQPQHF. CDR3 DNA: TGTGCCAGCAGTTACGCCCGGGGACAGGGCGGGCAGCCCCAGCATTTT.

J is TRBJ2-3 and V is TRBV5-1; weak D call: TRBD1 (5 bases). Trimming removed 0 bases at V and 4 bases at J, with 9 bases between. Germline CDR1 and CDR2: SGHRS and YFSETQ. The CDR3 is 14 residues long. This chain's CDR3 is CASSLADRPDTQYF. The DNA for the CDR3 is TGCGCCAGCAGCTTGGCCGACAGACCAGATACGCAGTATTTT.

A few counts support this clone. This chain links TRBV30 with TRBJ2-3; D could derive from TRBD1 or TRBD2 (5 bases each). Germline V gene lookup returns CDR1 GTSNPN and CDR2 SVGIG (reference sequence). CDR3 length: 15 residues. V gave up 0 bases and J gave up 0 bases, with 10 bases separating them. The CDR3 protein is CAWSVGDLSTDTQYF. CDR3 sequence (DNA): TGTGCCTGGAGTGTGGGGGACCTTAGCACAGATACGCAGTATTTT.

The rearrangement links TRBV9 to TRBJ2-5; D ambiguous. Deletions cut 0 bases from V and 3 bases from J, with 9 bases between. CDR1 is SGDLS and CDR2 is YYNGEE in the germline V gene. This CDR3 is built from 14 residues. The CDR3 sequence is CASSVGVEEETQYF. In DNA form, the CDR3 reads TGTGCCAGCAGCGTAGGTGTTGAGGAAGAGACCCAGTACTTC.

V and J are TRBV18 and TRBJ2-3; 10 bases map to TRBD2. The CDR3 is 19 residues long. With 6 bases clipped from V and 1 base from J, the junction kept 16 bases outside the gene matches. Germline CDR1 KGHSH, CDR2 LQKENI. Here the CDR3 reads CASSPRNGAGGPGTDTQYF. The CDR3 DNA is TGTGCCAGCTCCCCCCGGAATGGAGCGGGGGGGCCGGGCACAGATACGCAGTATTTT.

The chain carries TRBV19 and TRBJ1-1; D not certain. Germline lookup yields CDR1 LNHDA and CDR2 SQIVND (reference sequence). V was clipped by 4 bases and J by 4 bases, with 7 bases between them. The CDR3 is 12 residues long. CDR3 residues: CASSSGFTEAFF. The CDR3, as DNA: TGTGCCAGTAGTAGTGGGTTCACTGAAGCTTTCTTT.

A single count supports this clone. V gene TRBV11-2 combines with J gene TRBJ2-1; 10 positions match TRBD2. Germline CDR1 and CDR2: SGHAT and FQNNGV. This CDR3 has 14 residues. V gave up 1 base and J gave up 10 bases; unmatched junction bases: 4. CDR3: CASSLVRAGGEQFF. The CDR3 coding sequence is TGTGCCAGCAGCTTAGTCCGAGCGGGGGGGGAGCAGTTCTTC.

The CDR3 nucleotides read TGTGCCAGCAGTTTATATGCCGGTGGAGCCAAAAACATTCAGTACTTC. Its translation is CASSLYAGGAKNIQYF. V is TRBV28 and J is TRBJ2-4; D gene unclear. CDR3 length equals 16 residues. Germline-derived CDR1 and CDR2 are MDHEN and SYDVKM. Trimming left V 1 base short and J 0 bases short, with 10 bases between.

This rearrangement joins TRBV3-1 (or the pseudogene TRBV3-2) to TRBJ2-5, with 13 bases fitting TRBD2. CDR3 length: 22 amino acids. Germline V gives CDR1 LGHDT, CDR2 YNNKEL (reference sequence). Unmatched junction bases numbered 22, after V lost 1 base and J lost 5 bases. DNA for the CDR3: TGTGCCAGCAGCCAAGTACCTCAGCAACTAGCGGGGGGGCGTAAGGTAACGGAGACCCAGTACTTC. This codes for CASSQVPQQLAGGRKVTETQYF.

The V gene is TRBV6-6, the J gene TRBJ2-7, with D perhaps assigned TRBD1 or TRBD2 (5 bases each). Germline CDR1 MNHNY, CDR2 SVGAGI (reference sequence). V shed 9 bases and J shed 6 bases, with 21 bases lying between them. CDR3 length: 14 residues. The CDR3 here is CASEAGAQSSEQYF. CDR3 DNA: TGTGCCAGTGAGGCCGGGGCACAGAGTTCCGAGCAGTACTTC.

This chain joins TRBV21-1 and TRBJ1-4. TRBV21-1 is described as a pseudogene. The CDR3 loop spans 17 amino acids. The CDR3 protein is CASSKAPRQGPIEKLFF. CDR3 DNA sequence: TGTGCCAGCAGCAAAGCGCCGCGCCAAGGCCCTATTGAAAAACTGTTTTTT.

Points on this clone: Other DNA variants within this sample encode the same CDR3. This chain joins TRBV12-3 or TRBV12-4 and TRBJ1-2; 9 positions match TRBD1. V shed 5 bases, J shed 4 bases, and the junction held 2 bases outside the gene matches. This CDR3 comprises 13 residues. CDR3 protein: CASSPDRGYGYTF. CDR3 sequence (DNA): TGTGCCAGCAGTCCGGACAGGGGCTATGGCTACACCTTC.

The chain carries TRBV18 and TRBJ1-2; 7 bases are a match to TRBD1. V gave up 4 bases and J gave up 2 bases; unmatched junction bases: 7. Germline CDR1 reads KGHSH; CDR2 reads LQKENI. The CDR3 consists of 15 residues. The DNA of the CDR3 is TGTGCCAGCTCACGGGGACAGTTCGGCAACTATGGCTACACCTTC. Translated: CASSRGQFGNYGYTF.

The CDR3 protein is CASSFPRQNTEAFF. The CDR3, as DNA: TGTGCCAGCAGTTTTCCTCGGCAGAACACTGAAGCTTTCTTT. This sequence joins TRBV28 and TRBJ1-1; no clear D. Germline CDR1 MDHEN, CDR2 SYDVKM. Trimming took 3 bases from V and 1 from J, leaving 9 bases between them. The CDR3 is 14 residues long. The whole variable domain, filled in from reference TRBV28 and TRBJ1-1, reads DVKVTQSSRYLVKRTGEKVFLECVQDMDHENMFWYRQDPGLGLRLIYFSYDVKMKEKGDIPEGYSVSREKKERFSLILESASTNQTSMYLCASSFPRQNTEAFFGQGTRLTVV.

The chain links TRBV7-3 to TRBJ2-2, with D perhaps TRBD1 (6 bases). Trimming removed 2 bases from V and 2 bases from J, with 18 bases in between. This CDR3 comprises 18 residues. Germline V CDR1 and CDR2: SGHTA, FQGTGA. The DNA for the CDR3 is TGTGCCAGCAGCTTAGACCCAGGGGAAGGGGGAAACACCGGGGAGCTGTTTTTT. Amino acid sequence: CASSLDPGEGGNTGELFF. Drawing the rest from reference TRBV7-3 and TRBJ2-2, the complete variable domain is GAGVSQTPSNKVTEKGKYVELRCDPISGHTALYWYRQSLGQGPEFLIYFQGTGAADDSGLPNDRFFAVRPEGSVSTLKIQRTERGDSAVYLCASSLDPGEGGNTGELFFGEGSRLTVL.

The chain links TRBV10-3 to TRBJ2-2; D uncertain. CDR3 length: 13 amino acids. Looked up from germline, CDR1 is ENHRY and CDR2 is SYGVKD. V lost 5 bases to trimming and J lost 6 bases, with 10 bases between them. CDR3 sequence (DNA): TGTGCCATCAGTCAAACCCTCGCCGGGGAGCTGTTTTTT. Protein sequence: CAISQTLAGELFF.

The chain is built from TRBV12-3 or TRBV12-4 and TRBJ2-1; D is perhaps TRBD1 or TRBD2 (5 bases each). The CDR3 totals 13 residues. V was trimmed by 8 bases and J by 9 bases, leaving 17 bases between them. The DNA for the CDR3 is TGTGCCAGCGGTAGACACGGGGCGCTTGAGCAGTTCTTC. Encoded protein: CASGRHGALEQFF.

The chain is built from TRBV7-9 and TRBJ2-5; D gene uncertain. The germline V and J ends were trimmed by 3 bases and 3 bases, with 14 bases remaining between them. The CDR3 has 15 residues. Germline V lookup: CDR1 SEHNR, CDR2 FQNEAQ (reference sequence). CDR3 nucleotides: TGTGCCAGCAGCTTCCAAGGTCAGGTAAAAGAGACCCAGTACTTC. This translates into CASSFQGQVKETQYF.

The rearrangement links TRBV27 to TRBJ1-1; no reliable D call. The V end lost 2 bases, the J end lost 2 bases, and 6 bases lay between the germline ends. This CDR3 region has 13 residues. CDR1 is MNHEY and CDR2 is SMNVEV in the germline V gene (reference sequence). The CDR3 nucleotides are TGTGCCAGCAGTTTAAGACCCAACACTGAAGCTTTCTTT. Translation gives CASSLRPNTEAFF.

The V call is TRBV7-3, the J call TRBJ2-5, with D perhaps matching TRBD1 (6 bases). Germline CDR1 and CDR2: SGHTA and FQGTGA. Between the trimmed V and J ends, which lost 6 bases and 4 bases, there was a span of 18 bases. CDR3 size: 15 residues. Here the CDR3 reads CASSSEQGNGETQYF. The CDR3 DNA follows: TGTGCCAGCAGTTCTGAACAGGGTAACGGAGAGACCCAGTACTTC.

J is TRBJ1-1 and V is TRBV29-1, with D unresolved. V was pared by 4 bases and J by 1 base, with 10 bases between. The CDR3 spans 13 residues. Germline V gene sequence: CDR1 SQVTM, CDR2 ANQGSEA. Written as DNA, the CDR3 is TGCAGCGTTGCTCGGGCGACGAACACTGAAGCTTTCTTT. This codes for CSVARATNTEAFF.

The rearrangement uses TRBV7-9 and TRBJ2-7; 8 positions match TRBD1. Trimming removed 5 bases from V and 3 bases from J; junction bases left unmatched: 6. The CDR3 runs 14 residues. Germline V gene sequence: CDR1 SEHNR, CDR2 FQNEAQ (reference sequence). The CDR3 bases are TGTGCCAGCAGCCGGGGGACAGGACTCTACGAGCAGTACTTC. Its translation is CASSRGTGLYEQYF.

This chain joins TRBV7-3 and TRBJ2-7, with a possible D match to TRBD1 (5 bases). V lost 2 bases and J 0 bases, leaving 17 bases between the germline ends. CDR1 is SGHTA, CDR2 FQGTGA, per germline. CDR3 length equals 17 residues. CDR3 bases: TGTGCCAGCAGCTTACAACAAGGTCAGGGTACCTCCTACGAGCAGTACTTC. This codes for CASSLQQGQGTSYEQYF.